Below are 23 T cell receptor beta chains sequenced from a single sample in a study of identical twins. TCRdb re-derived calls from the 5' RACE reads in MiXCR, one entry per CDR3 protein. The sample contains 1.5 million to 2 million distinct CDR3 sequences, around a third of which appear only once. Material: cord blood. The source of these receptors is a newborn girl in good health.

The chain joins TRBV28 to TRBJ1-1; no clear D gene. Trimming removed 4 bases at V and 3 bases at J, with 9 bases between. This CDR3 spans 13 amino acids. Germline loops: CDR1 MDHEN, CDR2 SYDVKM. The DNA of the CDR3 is TGTGCCAGCAGTTCCCCGGGGTACACTGAAGCTTTCTTT. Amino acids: CASSSPGYTEAFF.

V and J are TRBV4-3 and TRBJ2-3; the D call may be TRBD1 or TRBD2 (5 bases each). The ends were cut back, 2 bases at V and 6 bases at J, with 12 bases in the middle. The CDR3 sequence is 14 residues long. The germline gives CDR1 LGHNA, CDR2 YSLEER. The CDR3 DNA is TGCGCCAGCAGCCAACTCGGGACGGGTGATACGCAGTATTTT. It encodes CASSQLGTGDTQYF.

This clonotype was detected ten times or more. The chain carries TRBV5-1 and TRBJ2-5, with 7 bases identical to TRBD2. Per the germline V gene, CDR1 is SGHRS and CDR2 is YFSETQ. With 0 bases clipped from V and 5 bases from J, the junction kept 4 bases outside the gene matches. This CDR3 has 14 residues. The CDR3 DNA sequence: TGCGCCAGCAGCTTGGCTTCTAGCGGTGAGACCCAGTACTTC. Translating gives CASSLASSGETQYF.

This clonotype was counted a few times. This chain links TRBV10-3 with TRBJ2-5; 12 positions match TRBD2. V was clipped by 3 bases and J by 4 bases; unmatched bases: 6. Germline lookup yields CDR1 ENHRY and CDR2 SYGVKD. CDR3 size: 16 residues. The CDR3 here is CAISEGLAGWGETQYF. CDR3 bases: TGTGCCATCAGTGAAGGACTAGCGGGGTGGGGAGAGACCCAGTACTTC.

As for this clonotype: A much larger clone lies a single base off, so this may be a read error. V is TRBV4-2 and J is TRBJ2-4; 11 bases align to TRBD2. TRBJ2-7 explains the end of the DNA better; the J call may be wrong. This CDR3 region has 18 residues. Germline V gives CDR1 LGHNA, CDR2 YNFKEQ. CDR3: CVSSQAPPRLAGKYEQYF. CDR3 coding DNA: TGTGTCAGCAGCCAAGCCCCCCCAAGACTAGCGGGAAAGTACGAGCAGTACTTC.

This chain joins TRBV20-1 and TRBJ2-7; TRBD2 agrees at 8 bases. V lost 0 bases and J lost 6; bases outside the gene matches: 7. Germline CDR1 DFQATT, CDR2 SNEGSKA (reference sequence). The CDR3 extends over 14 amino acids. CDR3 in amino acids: CSARERGADFEQYF. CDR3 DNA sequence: TGCAGTGCTAGAGAGCGGGGGGCCGATTTCGAGCAGTACTTC.

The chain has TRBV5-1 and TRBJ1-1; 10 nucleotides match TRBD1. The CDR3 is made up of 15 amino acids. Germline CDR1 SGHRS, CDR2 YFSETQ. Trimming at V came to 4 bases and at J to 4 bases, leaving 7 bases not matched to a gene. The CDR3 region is CASSRTGGRVTEAFF. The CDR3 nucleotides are TGCGCCAGCAGCCGGACAGGGGGTCGGGTCACTGAAGCTTTCTTT.

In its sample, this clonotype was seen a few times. CDR3 in DNA: TGTGCCAGCAGTTTTGGTCCGGGACTAGGGCAGTTCTTC. The encoded protein is CASSFGPGLGQFF. The V and J genes are TRBV12-3 or TRBV12-4 and TRBJ2-1; the match to TRBD2 covers 8 bases. The CDR3 sequence is 13 residues long. The trim removed 3 bases at V and 12 bases at J, leaving 7 bases unmatched.

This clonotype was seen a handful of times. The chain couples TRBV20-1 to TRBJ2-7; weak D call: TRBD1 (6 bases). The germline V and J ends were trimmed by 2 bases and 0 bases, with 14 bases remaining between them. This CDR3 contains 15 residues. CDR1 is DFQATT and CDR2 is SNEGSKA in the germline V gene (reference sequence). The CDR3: CSARSLTGTSYEQYF. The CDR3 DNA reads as TGCAGTGCTAGAAGCCTAACAGGGACCTCCTACGAGCAGTACTTC.

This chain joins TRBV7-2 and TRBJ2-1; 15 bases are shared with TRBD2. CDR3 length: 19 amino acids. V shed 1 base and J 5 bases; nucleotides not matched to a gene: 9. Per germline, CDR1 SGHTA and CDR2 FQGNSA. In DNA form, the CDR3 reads TGTGCCAGCAGCTTAGGTTCCCCGGGACTAGCGGGAGGACACAATGAGCAGTTCTTC. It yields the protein CASSLGSPGLAGGHNEQFF.

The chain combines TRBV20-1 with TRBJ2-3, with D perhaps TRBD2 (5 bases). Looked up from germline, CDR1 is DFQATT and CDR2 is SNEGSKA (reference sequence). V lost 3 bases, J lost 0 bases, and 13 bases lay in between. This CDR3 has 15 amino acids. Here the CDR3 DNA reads TGCAGTGCTAGTACCCCGGGAACGAGCACAGATACGCAGTATTTT. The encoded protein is CSASTPGTSTDTQYF.

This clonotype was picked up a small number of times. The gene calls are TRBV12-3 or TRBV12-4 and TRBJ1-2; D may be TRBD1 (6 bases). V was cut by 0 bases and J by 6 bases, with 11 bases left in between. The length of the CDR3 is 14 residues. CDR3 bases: TGTGCCAGCAGTTTAGCCCCCCAGGGGAATGGCTACACCTTC. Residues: CASSLAPQGNGYTF.

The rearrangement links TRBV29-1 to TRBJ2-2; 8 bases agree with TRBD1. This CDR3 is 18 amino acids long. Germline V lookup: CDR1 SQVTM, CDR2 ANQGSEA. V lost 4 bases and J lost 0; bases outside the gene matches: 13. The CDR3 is CSVGSMGQVSANTGELFF. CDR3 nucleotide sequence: TGCAGCGTTGGTAGTATGGGACAGGTTAGCGCGAACACCGGGGAGCTGTTTTTT.

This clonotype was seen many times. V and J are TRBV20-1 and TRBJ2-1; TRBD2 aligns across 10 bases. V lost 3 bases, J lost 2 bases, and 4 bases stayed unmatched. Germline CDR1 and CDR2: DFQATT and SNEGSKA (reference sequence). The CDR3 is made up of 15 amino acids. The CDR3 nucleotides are TGCAGTGCTAGGAGGACTAGCGGCCCCTACAATGAGCAGTTCTTC. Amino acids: CSARRTSGPYNEQFF.

The CDR3 reads CASRQTLAGVRETQYF. DNA of the CDR3: TGTGCCAGCAGGCAGACCCTAGCGGGAGTGCGGGAGACCCAGTACTTC. The J gene is TRBJ2-5, the V gene TRBV7-2; the match to TRBD2 covers 10 bases. The germline V gene encodes CDR1 SGHTA and CDR2 FQGNSA. The CDR3 covers 16 residues. V gave up 6 bases and J gave up 5 bases; unmatched junction bases: 12. The variable domain in full, with the rest retrieved from reference TRBV7-2 and TRBJ2-5, is GAGVSQSPSNKVTEKGKDVELRCDPISGHTALYWYRQSLGQGLEFLIYFQGNSAPDKSGLPSDRFSAERTGGSVSTLTIQRTQQEDSAVYLCASRQTLAGVRETQYFGPGTRLLVL.

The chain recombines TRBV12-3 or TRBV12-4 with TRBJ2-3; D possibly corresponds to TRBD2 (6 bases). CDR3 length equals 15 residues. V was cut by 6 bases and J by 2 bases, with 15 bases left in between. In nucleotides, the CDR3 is TGTGCCAGCAGCCTGTGGGGGGTCCCCACAGATACGCAGTATTTT. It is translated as CASSLWGVPTDTQYF.

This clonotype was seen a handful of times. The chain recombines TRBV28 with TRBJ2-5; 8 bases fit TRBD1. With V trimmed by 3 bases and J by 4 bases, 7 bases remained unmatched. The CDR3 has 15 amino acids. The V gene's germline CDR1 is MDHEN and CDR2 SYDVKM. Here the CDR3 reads CASSLGQVGRETQYF. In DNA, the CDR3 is TGTGCCAGCAGTTTGGGACAGGTCGGAAGAGAGACCCAGTACTTC.

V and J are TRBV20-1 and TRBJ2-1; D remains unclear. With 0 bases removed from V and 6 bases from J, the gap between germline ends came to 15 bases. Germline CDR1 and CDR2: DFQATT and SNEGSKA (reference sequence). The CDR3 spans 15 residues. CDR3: CSARDTDLARNEQFF. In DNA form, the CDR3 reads TGCAGTGCTAGAGACACCGATCTTGCTCGCAATGAGCAGTTCTTC.

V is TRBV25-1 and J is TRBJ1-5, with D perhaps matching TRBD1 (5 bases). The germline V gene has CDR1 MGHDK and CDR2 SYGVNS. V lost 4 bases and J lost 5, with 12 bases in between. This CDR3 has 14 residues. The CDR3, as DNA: TGTGCCAGCAGTGGGGCAGGGAGGTATCAGCCCCAGCATTTT. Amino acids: CASSGAGRYQPQHF. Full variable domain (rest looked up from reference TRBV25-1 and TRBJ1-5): EADIYQTPRYLVIGTGKKITLECSQTMGHDKMYWYQQDPGMELHLIHYSYGVNSTEKGDLSSESTVSRIRTEHFPLTLESARPSHTSQYLCASSGAGRYQPQHFGDGTRLSIL.

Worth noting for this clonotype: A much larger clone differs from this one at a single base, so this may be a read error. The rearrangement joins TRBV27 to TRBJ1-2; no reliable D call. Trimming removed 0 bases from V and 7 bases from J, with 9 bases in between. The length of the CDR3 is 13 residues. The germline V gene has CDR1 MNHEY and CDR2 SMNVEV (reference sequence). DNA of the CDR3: TGTGCCAGCAGTTTATCGGCCTACTGTGGCTACACCTTC. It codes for CASSLSAYCGYTF.

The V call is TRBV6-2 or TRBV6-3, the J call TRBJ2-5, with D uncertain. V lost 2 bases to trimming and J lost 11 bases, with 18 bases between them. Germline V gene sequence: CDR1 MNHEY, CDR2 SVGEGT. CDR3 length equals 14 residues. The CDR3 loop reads CASSYRARLPQQYF. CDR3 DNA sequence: TGTGCCAGCAGTTACCGCGCTCGACTCCCCCAGCAGTACTTC.

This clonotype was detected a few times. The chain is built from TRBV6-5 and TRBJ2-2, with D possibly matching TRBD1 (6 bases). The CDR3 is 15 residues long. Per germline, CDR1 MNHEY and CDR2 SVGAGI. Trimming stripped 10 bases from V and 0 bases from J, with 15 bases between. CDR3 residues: CATLTGTTNTGELFF. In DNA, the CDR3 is TGTGCCACCTTAACCGGGACAACGAACACCGGGGAGCTGTTTTTT.

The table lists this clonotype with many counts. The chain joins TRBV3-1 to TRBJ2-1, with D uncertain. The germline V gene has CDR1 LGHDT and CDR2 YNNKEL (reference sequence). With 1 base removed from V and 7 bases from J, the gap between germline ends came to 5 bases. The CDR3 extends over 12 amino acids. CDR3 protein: CASSQVWNEQFF. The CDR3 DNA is TGTGCCAGCAGCCAAGTGTGGAATGAGCAGTTCTTC.